At least ten counts were recorded for the clone carrying this T cell receptor beta chain. This specimen comes from a study of T cells in Graves' hyperthyroidism and ophthalmopathy. Study details: The initial diagnosis was the point when peripheral blood was collected, ahead of any treatment.

Researchers took RNA transcripts and amplified the TCR beta CDR3 regions from them. First-round RT-PCR targeting the TCR CDR3 was performed with the HTBI primer set. Each CDR3 protein is one row after TCRdb ran MiXCR on the multiplex PCR reads. In the table there are approximately 400,000 distinct CDR3 sequences, 13% of which are singletons. In making diagnoses, clinical symptoms, serum thyroxine and TRAb, thyroid ultrasound and orbital computed tomography were all used. The trim removed 5 bases at V and 3 bases at J, leaving 6 bases unmatched. CDR1 is SNHLY and CDR2 is FYNNEI in the germline V gene. The CDR3 is 15 amino acids.

This receptor was obtained from a man between 25 and 39 years old with Graves' hyperthyroidism that later progressed to Graves' ophthalmopathy. Specimen: blood. V usage is TRBV2 and J usage is TRBJ1-3; 8 nucleotides align to TRBD1. The CDR3 region is CASSPQGVYGNTIYF. The CDR3 nucleotides read TGTGCCAGCAGTCCACAGGGGGTATATGGAAACACCATATATTTT.